Listed below are T cell receptor beta chains from one sample, sequenced in a study of blood T cell repertoires in COVID-19. The data were produced by immunoSEQ multiplex PCR, yet TCRdb's version contains in-frame clones alone and is incomplete. Of approximately 150,000 clones in the sample, over 70% were seen once. The material sequenced was peripheral blood. The receptors derive from a woman aged 45 to 65 with acute or convalescent COVID-19. Each CDR3 is given with its conserved first and last residue. Each record gives: J gene, clone size, CDR3 length, V gene, D gene, CDR3 DNA, CDR3 protein. A D gene is named only where the DNA matches it firmly. Not every row has a clone size; where given, it reads once, few, many or a size class.

TRBJ1-5,.,16,TRBV15,TRBD1,TGTGCCACCAGCGCCAGGGACAGCATAAGAGGGCAGCCCCAGCATTTT,CATSARDSIRGQPQHF
TRBJ2-4,.,17,TRBV6-1,.,TGTGCCAGCAGTGTAACGTTCAGGGTAGGAGCCAAAAACATTCAGTACTTC,CASSVTFRVGAKNIQYF
TRBJ1-2,.,14,TRBV28,.,TGTGCCAGCAGAGAAGGGACTTCTAACTATGGCTACACCTTC,CASREGTSNYGYTF
TRBJ1-5,.,17,TRBV30,.,TGTGCCTGGAGTGTGGGCACGTGGGTATTTGGCAATCAGCCCCAGCATTTT,CAWSVGTWVFGNQPQHF
TRBJ1-3,.,15,TRBV5-4,.,TGTGCCAGCAGCTTGGACAAGAATAACGGAAACACCATATATTTT,CASSLDKNNGNTIYF
TRBJ1-2,.,15,TRBV24-1,TRBD1,TGTGCCACCAGTGACCCCGACAGGGGGAGCTCTGGCTACACCTTC,CATSDPDRGSSGYTF
TRBJ1-2,.,15,TRBV5-4,TRBD1,TGTGCCAGCAGCAACGGGGGGACAGGGTACTATGGCTACACCTTC,CASSNGGTGYYGYTF
TRBJ1-6,.,15,TRBV5-4,.,TGTGCCAGCAGCTTGAATCTAGGTGGTGGTTCACCCCTCCACTTT,CASSLNLGGGSPLHF
TRBJ2-1,.,17,TRBV19,TRBD2,TGTGCCAGTAGTATACCCTATAGCGGGAGTTCCTACAATGAGCAGTTCTTC,CASSIPYSGSSYNEQFF
TRBJ1-2,.,15,TRBV5-4,.,TGTGCCAGCAGCTTCCCTTTGTCAGAGGCCTATGGCTACACCTTC,CASSFPLSEAYGYTF
TRBJ2-7,.,13,TRBV5-1,.,TGCGCCAGCAGTTGGGACAACTCCTACGAGCAGTACTTC,CASSWDNSYEQYF
TRBJ1-1,once,16,TRBV5-5,TRBD1,TGTGCCAGCAGCTACCCGAGCGGACAGGGCGGGACTGAAGCTTTCTTT,CASSYPSGQGGTEAFF
TRBJ2-7,.,14,TRBV6-1,.,TGTGCCAGCAGTGAGTCAACTCCGCTTGGAGGGCAGTACTTC,CASSESTPLGGQYF
TRBJ2-7,.,14,TRBV18,TRBD2,TGTGCCAGCTCACCCGAGACTAGCGGGATTGAGCAGTACTTC,CASSPETSGIEQYF
TRBJ2-3,.,13,TRBV13,.,TGTGCCAGCAGCTTAGATGCAGCAGATACGCAGTATTTT,CASSLDAADTQYF
TRBJ1-6,.,15,TRBV27,TRBD1,TGTGCCAGCATCCTGACAGGGGGCACTAATTCACCCCTCCACTTT,CASILTGGTNSPLHF
TRBJ2-7,once,15,TRBV28,.,TGTGCCAGCAGTTCCCCTTCCGCTATCTCCTACGAGCAGTACTTC,CASSSPSAISYEQYF
TRBJ1-2,once,15,TRBV6-6,TRBD1,TGTGCCAGCAGTTATAGCGGGACAGGGCTGGATGGCTACACCTTC,CASSYSGTGLDGYTF
TRBJ2-3,once,12,TRBV2,.,TGTGCCAGCAGTCCCGGCGGAGATACGCAGTATTTT,CASSPGGDTQYF
TRBJ2-7,.,14,TRBV3-1/TRBV3-2,TRBD1,TGTGCCAGCAGCTGGACAGGGAAGGGACACGAGCAGTACTTC,CASSWTGKGHEQYF
TRBJ2-1,.,15,TRBV9,TRBD2,TGTGCCAGCAGCTGGACTAGCGGGGGTTACAATGAGCAGTTCTTC,CASSWTSGGYNEQFF
TRBJ1-1,.,14,TRBV28,TRBD1,TGTGCCAGCAGGGGGGACAGGGTGAACACTGAAGCTTTCTTT,CASRGDRVNTEAFF
TRBJ1-1,.,17,TRBV7-9,.,TGTGCCAGCAGCTTAGGGCTACAGGGAAACATGAACACTGAAGCTTTCTTT,CASSLGLQGNMNTEAFF
TRBJ2-5,.,14,TRBV20-1,TRBD1,TGCAGTGCTAGTCCCGGGACAGGGGAAGAGACCCAGTACTTC,CSASPGTGEETQYF